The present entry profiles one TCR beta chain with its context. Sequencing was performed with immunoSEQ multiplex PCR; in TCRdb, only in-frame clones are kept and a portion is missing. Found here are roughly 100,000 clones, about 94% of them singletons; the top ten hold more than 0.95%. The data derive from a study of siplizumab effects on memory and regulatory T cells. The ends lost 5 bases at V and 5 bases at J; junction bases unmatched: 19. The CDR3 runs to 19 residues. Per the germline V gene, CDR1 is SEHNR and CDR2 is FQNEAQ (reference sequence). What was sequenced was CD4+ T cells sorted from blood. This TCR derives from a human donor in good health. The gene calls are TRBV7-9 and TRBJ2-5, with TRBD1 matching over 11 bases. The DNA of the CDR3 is TGTGCCAGCAGCCCGCCCGGGACAGGGGGACCCATACGATGGGAGACCCAGTACTTC. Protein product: CASSPPGTGGPIRWETQYF.